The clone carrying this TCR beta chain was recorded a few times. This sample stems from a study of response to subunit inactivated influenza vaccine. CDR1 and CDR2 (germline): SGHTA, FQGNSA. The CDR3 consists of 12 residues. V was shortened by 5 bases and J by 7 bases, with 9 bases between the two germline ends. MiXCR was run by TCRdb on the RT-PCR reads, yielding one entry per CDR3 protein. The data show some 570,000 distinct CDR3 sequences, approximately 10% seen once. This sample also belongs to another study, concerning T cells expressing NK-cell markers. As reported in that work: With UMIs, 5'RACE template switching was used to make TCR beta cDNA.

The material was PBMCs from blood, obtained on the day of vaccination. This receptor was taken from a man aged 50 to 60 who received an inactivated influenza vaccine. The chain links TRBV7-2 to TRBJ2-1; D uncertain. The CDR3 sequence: CASSHFGNEQFF. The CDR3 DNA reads TGTGCCAGCAGCCACTTTGGTAATGAGCAGTTCTTC.